This T cell receptor beta chain emerged from a study of OX40 agonist ivuxolimab in advanced cancers. About the study: Patients took ivuxolimab, an agonistic anti-OX40 (CD134) antibody. Patients treated during dose escalation were battling hepatocellular carcinoma, melanoma, renal cell or head and neck cancer.

Baseline was the first blood sampling point, followed by cycle 4 day 1 and cycle 7 day 1. The V gene end was trimmed by 7 bases and the J gene end by 2 bases; junction bases not matched to a gene: 3. Germline loops: CDR1 SGHAT, CDR2 FQNNGV. The CDR3 extends over 14 amino acids. Assay used: immunoSEQ multiplex PCR; TCRdb lists only in-frame clones, some missing. The table has roughly 77,000 clones, approximately 92% seen once. The chain has TRBV11-2 and TRBJ2-2, with 8 positions matching TRBD1. Sequences were derived from CD4+ or CD8+ T cells sorted from blood, sampled in a trial of the OX40 agonist ivuxolimab. The TCR originated in an adult with an advanced solid tumor such as melanoma, head and neck, liver or kidney cancer. The CDR3: CASKGQANTGELFF. CDR3 sequence (DNA): TGTGCCAGCAAGGGACAGGCTAACACCGGGGAGCTGTTTTTT.